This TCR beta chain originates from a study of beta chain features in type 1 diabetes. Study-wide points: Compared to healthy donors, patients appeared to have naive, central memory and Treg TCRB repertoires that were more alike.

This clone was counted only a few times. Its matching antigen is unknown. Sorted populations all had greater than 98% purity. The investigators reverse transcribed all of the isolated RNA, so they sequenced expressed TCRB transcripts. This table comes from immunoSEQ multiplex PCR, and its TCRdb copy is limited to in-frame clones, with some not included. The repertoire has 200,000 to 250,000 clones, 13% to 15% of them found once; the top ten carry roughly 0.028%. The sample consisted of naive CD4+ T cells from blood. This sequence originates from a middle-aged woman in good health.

DNA for the CDR3: TGCAGCGTCGGCCGGACTCCAAATTCACCCCTCCACTTT. This gives the protein CSVGRTPNSPLHF. The chain couples TRBV29-1 to TRBJ1-6; D is undetermined. The CDR3 loop spans 13 amino acids. The germline V gene encodes CDR1 SQVTM and CDR2 ANQGSEA. V was pared by 6 bases and J by 7 bases, with 13 bases between.